A single sample gave rise to the 14 T cell receptor beta chains below, sequenced in a study of breast tumors, draining lymph nodes, adjacent tissues. Samples came from axillary lymph nodes draining the breast cancer. Each CDR3 protein gets one entry after TCRdb re-called the multiplex PCR reads with MiXCR. The sample includes 150,000 to 200,000 distinct CDR3 sequences, 33% seen only once; the top ten take over 3.5%. Sequenced material: axillary lymph node tissue. The source of these receptors is a female donor with breast cancer. Some clones in this sample may be carry-over from other donors' samples.

Regarding this clonotype: This may stem from a read error, because a much larger clone lies one nucleotide away. The chain recombines TRBV5-4 with TRBJ1-5; D is unclear. Germline values: CDR1 SGHNT, CDR2 YYREEE (reference sequence). The CDR3 spans 18 residues. This CDR3 reads CARSFETTPGSPNQPQHF. Here the CDR3 DNA reads TGTGCCAGGAGCTTCGAAACTACCCCGGGGAGTCCGAATCAGCCCCAGCATTTT.

This clonotype was seen ten or more times. V gene TRBV24-1 combines with J gene TRBJ2-1; the D gene is possibly TRBD2 (5 bases). V lost 1 base, J lost 8 bases, and 11 bases lay in between. The germline V gene encodes CDR1 KGHDR and CDR2 SFDVKD. The CDR3 sequence is 14 residues long. DNA for the CDR3: TGTGCCACCAGTGATTTTCGGGGTAGGGATGAGCAGTTCTTC. Translation: CATSDFRGRDEQFF.

This clonotype was counted at least ten times. The rearrangement uses TRBV5-8 and TRBJ2-5, with D perhaps assigned TRBD1 or TRBD2 (6 bases each). This CDR3 has 19 amino acids. Germline CDR1 reads SGHTS; CDR2 reads YDEGEE. V lost 1 base, J lost 10 bases, and 32 bases lay in between. This CDR3 is CASSLKRGVRAKRRDSQYF. CDR3 DNA sequence: TGTGCCAGCAGCTTGAAGAGGGGGGTACGGGCCAAGAGGAGAGACAGCCAGTACTTC.

V is TRBV20-1 and J is TRBJ1-2; 8 nucleotides agree with TRBD1. Per germline, CDR1 DFQATT and CDR2 SNEGSKA (reference sequence). V was pared by 0 bases and J by 5 bases, with 8 bases of the junction left unmatched. CDR3 length equals 15 residues. CDR3 sequence: CSARDSGQGKYGYTF. Written as DNA, the CDR3 is TGCAGTGCTAGAGATAGTGGACAGGGAAAATATGGCTACACCTTC.

This clonotype occurred many times. The rearrangement joins TRBV12-3 or TRBV12-4 to TRBJ1-5; perhaps TRBD1 as D (5 bases). V lost 8 bases to trimming and J lost 10 bases, with 18 bases between them. The CDR3 is made up of 13 amino acids. CDR3 in amino acids: CASGFRGIEPQHF. The CDR3 region has the DNA TGTGCCAGCGGATTCCGGGGGATAGAACCCCAGCATTTT.

This clonotype was counted at least ten times. A clone one base away is much larger, so this may be a read error. The chain couples TRBV29-1 to TRBJ2-1; D perhaps matches TRBD1 (6 bases). Trimming took 6 bases from V and 1 from J, leaving 13 bases between them. The CDR3 sequence is 14 residues long. CDR1 and CDR2 (germline): SQVTM, ANQGSEA. CDR3 bases: TGCAGCGTGGGACGGACAGCATCCTACAATGAGCAGTTCTTC. This translates into CSVGRTASYNEQFF.

This clonotype came up many times. V and J are TRBV6-2 or TRBV6-3 and TRBJ2-3; the D gene is possibly TRBD2 (6 bases). The CDR3 contains 17 residues. The germline CDR1 and CDR2 sequences are MNHEY and SVGEGT. With 2 bases removed from V and 2 bases from J, the gap between germline ends came to 17 bases. The CDR3 sequence is CASSYPGGEALTDTQYF. CDR3 sequence (DNA): TGTGCCAGCAGTTACCCCGGGGGTGAAGCGCTCACAGATACGCAGTATTTT.

This clonotype was detected many times. V usage is TRBV5-6 and J usage is TRBJ1-2; no definite D call. CDR1 is SGHDT, CDR2 YYEEEE, per germline. The CDR3 runs to 13 residues. V gave up 4 bases and J gave up 8 bases, with 15 bases separating them. The CDR3 spells CASSPRMSLGYTF. The CDR3 DNA sequence: TGTGCCAGCAGCCCTAGAATGTCCCTGGGCTACACCTTC.

This clonotype was recorded at least ten times. The V gene is TRBV4-2, the J gene TRBJ2-7; 8 nucleotides agree with TRBD1. J lost 3 bases, V lost 4 bases, and 5 bases had no gene match. The CDR3 contains 14 residues. Germline V gene lookup returns CDR1 LGHNA and CDR2 YNFKEQ. CDR3 protein: CASSPMTGDYEQYF. In DNA, the CDR3 is TGTGCCAGCAGCCCGATGACAGGGGACTACGAGCAGTACTTC.

The V call is TRBV24-1, the J call TRBJ1-6; 9 positions match TRBD1. The CDR3 extends over 16 amino acids. Germline V CDR1 and CDR2: KGHDR, SFDVKD. CDR3 in amino acids: CAPGPIGTGSNSPLHF. CDR3 coding DNA: TGTGCACCCGGACCAATTGGGACAGGGTCAAATTCACCCCTCCACTTT.

This clonotype showed up many times. The chain uses TRBV5-1 and TRBJ1-2, with D possibly being TRBD1 (6 bases). CDR1 and CDR2 from the germline V gene are SGHRS and YFSETQ. The V gene lost 7 bases and the J gene lost 1 base, with 17 bases spanning the gap. The CDR3 is 15 amino acids. The CDR3, as DNA: TGCGCCAGCCACCAACGAGGGGGGCTTAACTATGGCTACACCTTC. Translating it yields CASHQRGGLNYGYTF.

This clonotype showed up many times. The CDR3 DNA reads TGTGCCAGCAGCGTAGAGGTATCTAGCGGGGGACCAAATGAGCAGTTCTTC. It specifies CASSVEVSSGGPNEQFF. The chain links TRBV9 to TRBJ2-1; 10 nucleotides match TRBD2. V trimming: 0 bases; J trimming: 7 bases; junction bases outside the gene matches: 10. Germline V gives CDR1 SGDLS, CDR2 YYNGEE. The CDR3 has 17 amino acids.

This clonotype was recorded many times. V is TRBV7-2 and J is TRBJ1-5; D is unclear. V lost 0 bases, J lost 5 bases, and 5 bases lay in between. This CDR3 has 13 amino acids. Germline CDR1 and CDR2: SGHTA and FQGNSA. Here the CDR3 DNA reads TGTGCCAGCAGCTTAGCGCCAGATCAGCCCCAGCATTTT. Translation: CASSLAPDQPQHF.

Comment on this clonotype: Since a much larger clone is just one base distant, this may be a read error. V usage is TRBV6-2 or TRBV6-3 and J usage is TRBJ2-1, with D perhaps being TRBD1 or TRBD2 (5 bases each). The CDR3 sequence is 16 residues long. CDR1 and CDR2 from the germline V gene are MNHEY and SVGEGT. The CDR3 sequence is CASRRGGTDAANGQFF. The DNA of the CDR3 is TGTGCCAGCAGGAGAGGTGGGACGGACGCCGCCAATGGGCAGTTCTTC.